This T cell receptor beta chain was profiled in a study of graft-versus-host responses after intestinal transplantation. Study summary: Uniformly, recipients were administered anti-thymocyte globulin induction with subsequent tacrolimus and steroids for around 3 years.

General study findings and limits: Recipient marrow harbored GvH clones, some of which surfaced first in ileum or blood. Peak circulating GvH clone levels tracked with early post-transplant HvG declines. Within allografts, high graft-versus-host to host-versus-graft clonal ratios were seen among patients with graft-donor T cell macrochimerism.

TCRdb's copy holds only in-frame clones and misses some; the assay was immunoSEQ multiplex PCR. The data show about 98,000 clones, 80% to 85% seen once. Points on this clone: What it binds is not known.

The sequence was obtained from a human donor who received an intestinal transplant. The source material was unstimulated CD8+ T cells sorted from spleen or lymph node cells, sampled before intestinal transplant.

CDR3: CATSRDGDSGANVLTF. Here the CDR3 DNA reads TGTGCCACCAGCAGAGATGGGGATTCTGGGGCCAACGTCCTGACTTTC. V usage is TRBV15 and J usage is TRBJ2-6, with D uncertain. The V end lost 0 bases, the J end lost 1 base, and 7 bases lay between the germline ends. Per germline, CDR1 LNHNV and CDR2 YYDKDF (reference sequence). The CDR3 is 16 amino acids. Variable domain in full (rest from reference TRBV15 and TRBJ2-6): DAMVIQNPRYQVTQFGKPVTLSCSQTLNHNVMYWYQQKSSQAPKLLFHYYDKDFNNEADTPDNFQSRRPNTSFCFLDIRSPGLGDTAMYLCATSRDGDSGANVLTFGAGSRLTVL.